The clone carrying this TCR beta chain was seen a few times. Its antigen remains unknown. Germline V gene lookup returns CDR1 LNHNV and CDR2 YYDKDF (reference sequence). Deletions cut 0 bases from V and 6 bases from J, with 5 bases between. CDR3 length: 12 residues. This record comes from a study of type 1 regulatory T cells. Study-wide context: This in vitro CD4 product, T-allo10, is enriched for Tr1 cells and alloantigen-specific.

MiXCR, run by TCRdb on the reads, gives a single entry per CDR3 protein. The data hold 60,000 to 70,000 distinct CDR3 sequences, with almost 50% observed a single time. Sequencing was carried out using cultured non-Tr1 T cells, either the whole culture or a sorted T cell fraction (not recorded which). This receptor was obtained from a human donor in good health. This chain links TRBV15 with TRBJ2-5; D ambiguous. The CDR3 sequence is CATSRDRKTQYF. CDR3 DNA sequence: TGTGCCACCAGCAGAGATAGAAAGACCCAGTACTTC.